These 15 T cell receptor beta chains were all obtained from the same sample, sequenced in a study of blood T cell repertoires in COVID-19 (dated by TCRdb to the early 2020s). Library preparation employed the immunoSEQ multiplex PCR assay. As stored in TCRdb, this immuneACCESS dataset retains in-frame rearrangements with V and J assigned. A fraction of the clones does not appear; measured against another copy, unresolved V genes explain less than half of the discrepancy, and the remainder lacks a known reason. Here the sample has over 200,000 clones; 80% to 90% occur a single time. Approximately 7.4% of the sample belongs to the ten largest clones. Sequenced: peripheral blood. These receptors originate from a woman aged 50 to 65 with acute or convalescent COVID-19.

The rearrangement links TRBV5-4 to TRBJ2-2, with 7 positions matching TRBD2. V was pared by 0 bases and J by 4 bases, with 3 bases of the junction left unmatched. The V gene's germline CDR1 is SGHNT and CDR2 YYREEE (reference sequence). The CDR3 loop spans 15 amino acids. CDR3 sequence (DNA): TGTGCCAGCAGCTTGGCGGAGCGGGGCACCGGGGAGCTGTTTTTT. Translating gives CASSLAERGTGELFF. Full variable domain (remainder filled in from reference TRBV5-4 and TRBJ2-2): ETGVTQSPTHLIKTRGQQVTLRCSSQSGHNTVSWYQQALGQGPQFIFQYYREEENGRGNFPPRFSGLQFPNYSSELNVNALELDDSALYLCASSLAERGTGELFFGEGSRLTVL.

The rearrangement uses TRBV24-1 and TRBJ2-5, with D maybe TRBD2 (6 bases). Germline CDR1 and CDR2: KGHDR and SFDVKD. The CDR3 is 18 amino acids. V lost 4 bases, J lost 5 bases, and 25 bases lay in between. CDR3 bases: TGTGCCACCAGTGACACCCTAGCCCGGGACTCGAACCGGGAGACCCAGTACTTC. Protein: CATSDTLARDSNRETQYF.

Notes on this clone: The sample has other DNA sequences that encode this CDR3 too. J is TRBJ2-2 and V is TRBV3-1 (or the pseudogene TRBV3-2), with TRBD2 as a possible D gene (6 bases). The CDR3 has 15 residues. Germline V gene sequence: CDR1 LGHDT, CDR2 YNNKEL (reference sequence). Deletions cut 4 bases from V and 1 base from J, with 10 bases between. CDR3 sequence reads: CASSPRDLNTGELFF. In DNA, the CDR3 is TGTGCCAGCAGCCCCCGGGACTTGAACACCGGGGAGCTGTTTTTT.

The chain uses TRBV4-1 and TRBJ1-4, with no clear D. The CDR3 extends over 15 amino acids. In germline, CDR1 is MGHRA, CDR2 YSYEKL. The V end was cut by 0 bases, the J end by 8 bases, with 13 bases between. CDR3 in amino acids: CASSQEGSGKEKLFF. CDR3 in DNA: TGCGCCAGCAGCCAAGAGGGCAGCGGGAAAGAAAAACTGTTTTTT.

This clone was found a few times. Additional DNA sequences in this sample encode the identical CDR3. The V gene is TRBV6-2 or TRBV6-3, the J gene TRBJ1-1; 7 bases are a match to TRBD1. This CDR3 has 15 residues. Germline lookup yields CDR1 MNHEY and CDR2 SVGEGT. J gave up 5 bases and V 1 base, and 7 bases lay outside the gene matches. The DNA of the CDR3 is TGTGCCAGCAGTTACTGGGGACTGACAGGGACTGAAGCTTTCTTT. Its protein product is CASSYWGLTGTEAFF.

The rearrangement links TRBV30 to TRBJ2-5; D possibly corresponds to TRBD2 (6 bases). The CDR3 has 15 amino acids. V dropped 0 bases and J dropped 4 bases, with 15 bases sitting between them. Germline V lookup: CDR1 GTSNPN, CDR2 SVGIG (reference sequence). The CDR3 loop reads CAWSVWGEAIETQYF. CDR3 sequence (DNA): TGTGCCTGGAGTGTTTGGGGGGAGGCAATAGAGACCCAGTACTTC.

The chain combines TRBV30 with TRBJ2-7; 10 bases line up with TRBD1. Germline V CDR1 and CDR2: GTSNPN, SVGIG (reference sequence). The ends lost 3 bases at V and 0 bases at J; junction bases unmatched: 2. This CDR3 region has 14 residues. CDR3 in amino acids: CAWSRTGGSYEQYF. The CDR3 nucleotides are TGTGCCTGGAGCCGGACAGGGGGCTCCTACGAGCAGTACTTC.

The chain employs TRBV19 and TRBJ2-1, with TRBD2 matching 9 bases. This CDR3 comprises 17 residues. The germline gives CDR1 LNHDA, CDR2 SQIVND (reference sequence). The J segment lost 6 bases and the V segment lost 7 bases, leaving 16 bases of the junction unmatched. DNA of the CDR3: TGTGCCAGTACCCTGGGTAGCGGGAGTAATTACTGCAATGAGCAGTTCTTC. Translating gives CASTLGSGSNYCNEQFF. Complete variable domain (other parts from reference TRBV19 and TRBJ2-1): DGGITQSPKYLFRKEGQNVTLSCEQNLNHDAMYWYRQDPGQGLRLIYYSQIVNDFQKGDIAEGYSVSREKKESFPLTVTSAQKNPTAFYLCASTLGSGSNYCNEQFFGPGTRLTVL.

The genes are TRBV7-2 and TRBJ2-5; TRBD2 matches 16 bases. Germline assignment: CDR1 SGHTA and CDR2 FQGNSA. The CDR3 consists of 17 residues. V was pared by 3 bases and J by 5 bases, with 6 bases of the junction left unmatched. The chain's CDR3 is CASSLGTSGRVGETQYF. The CDR3 DNA follows: TGTGCCAGCAGCTTGGGGACTAGCGGGAGGGTCGGGGAGACCCAGTACTTC.

The chain recombines TRBV4-2 with TRBJ2-1; a possible D gene is TRBD2 (5 bases). CDR1 is LGHNA and CDR2 is YNFKEQ in the germline V gene. The CDR3 totals 14 residues. Trimming left V 5 bases short and J 5 bases short, with 13 bases between. CDR3 DNA sequence: TGTGCCAGCAGCGCCTCTGCGGAGGACAATGAGCAGTTCTTC. Translated: CASSASAEDNEQFF.

The chain recombines TRBV5-4 with TRBJ1-2; TRBD1 is a possible D gene (6 bases). From germline, CDR1 is SGHNT and CDR2 YYREEE (reference sequence). Trimming left V 4 bases short and J 4 bases short, with 11 bases between. The CDR3 consists of 13 residues. The CDR3 loop reads CASSVDSFYGYTF. CDR3 bases: TGTGCCAGCAGCGTGGACAGCTTCTATGGCTACACCTTC.

The rearrangement links TRBV7-9 to TRBJ1-2; D may be TRBD1 (5 bases). The CDR3 extends over 13 amino acids. V gave up 1 base and J gave up 8 bases, with 11 bases separating them. The germline CDR1 and CDR2 sequences are SEHNR and FQNEAQ (reference sequence). Written as DNA, the CDR3 is TGTGCCAGCAGCTTAGTTCTCCAGGGCGGCTACACCTTC. Translation gives CASSLVLQGGYTF.

The J gene is TRBJ2-5, the V gene TRBV11-1; weak D call: TRBD1 (6 bases). Per germline, CDR1 SGHAT and CDR2 FQDESV (reference sequence). This CDR3 spans 14 amino acids. Deletions cut 5 bases from V and 1 base from J, with 11 bases between. In nucleotides, the CDR3 is TGTGCCAGCAGCCCCACGGACAGCCAAGAGACCCAGTACTTC. It specifies CASSPTDSQETQYF.

This clone has ten or more counts. The CDR3 coding sequence is TGTGCCAGCAGCGCAGGGTTCGTTGGCTCTGGAAACACCATATATTTT. Protein: CASSAGFVGSGNTIYF. The V gene is TRBV11-2, the J gene TRBJ1-3; perhaps TRBD1 as D (5 bases). The CDR3 totals 16 residues. Germline CDR1 and CDR2: SGHAT and FQNNGV. The germline V and J ends were trimmed by 5 bases and 0 bases, with 14 bases remaining between them.

The chain carries TRBV5-1 and TRBJ2-7, with TRBD1 identical over 7 bases. This CDR3 region has 15 residues. Germline V gene data show CDR1 as SGHRS and CDR2 as YFSETQ. V lost 4 bases to trimming and J lost 0 bases; unmatched junction nucleotides: 7. The CDR3 is CASSMTGLNSYEQYF. CDR3 DNA: TGCGCCAGCAGCATGACAGGGCTGAACTCCTACGAGCAGTACTTC.